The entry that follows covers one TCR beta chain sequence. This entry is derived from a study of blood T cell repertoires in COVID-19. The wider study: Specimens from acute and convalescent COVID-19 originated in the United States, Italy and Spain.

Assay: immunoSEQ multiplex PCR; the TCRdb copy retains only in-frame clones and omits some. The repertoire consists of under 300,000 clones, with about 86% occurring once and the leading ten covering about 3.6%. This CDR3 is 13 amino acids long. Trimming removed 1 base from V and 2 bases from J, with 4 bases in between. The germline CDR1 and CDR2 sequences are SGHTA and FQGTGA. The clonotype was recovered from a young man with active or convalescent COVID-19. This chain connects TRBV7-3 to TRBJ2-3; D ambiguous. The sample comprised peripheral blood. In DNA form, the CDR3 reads TGTGCCAGCAGCTTAAGCGCCACAGATACGCAGTATTTT. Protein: CASSLSATDTQYF.